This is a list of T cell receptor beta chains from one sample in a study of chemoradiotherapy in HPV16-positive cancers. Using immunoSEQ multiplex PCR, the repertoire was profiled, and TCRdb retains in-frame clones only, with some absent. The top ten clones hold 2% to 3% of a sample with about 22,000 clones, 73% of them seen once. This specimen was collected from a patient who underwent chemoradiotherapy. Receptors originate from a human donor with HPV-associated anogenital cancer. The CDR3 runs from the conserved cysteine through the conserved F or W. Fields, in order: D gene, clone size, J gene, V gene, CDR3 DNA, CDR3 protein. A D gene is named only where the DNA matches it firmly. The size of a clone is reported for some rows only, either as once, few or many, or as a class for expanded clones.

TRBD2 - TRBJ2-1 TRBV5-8 TGTGCCAGCAGTCTGGGGACTAGCGGATACAATGAGCAGTTCTTC CASSLGTSGYNEQFF
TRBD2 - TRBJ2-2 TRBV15 TGTGCCACCCGGACTAGCGGGGAAACCGGGGAGCTGTTTTTT CATRTSGETGELFF
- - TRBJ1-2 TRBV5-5 TGTGCCAGCAGCTCGGACAGTGCAAACTATGGCTACACCTTC CASSSDSANYGYTF
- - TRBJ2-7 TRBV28 TGTGCCAGCAGTCTGCAGGGTTACGAGCAGTACTTC CASSLQGYEQYF
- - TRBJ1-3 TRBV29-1 TGCAGCGTCTCCTTCGACCAGCGGGGAAACACCATATATTTT CSVSFDQRGNTIYF
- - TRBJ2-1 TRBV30 TGTGCCTGGAGTGCTGGCCTCCACGAGCAGTTCTTC CAWSAGLHEQFF
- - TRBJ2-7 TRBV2 TGTGCCAGCAGTGCCCTCGGGGGTGCCGAGCAGTACTTC CASSALGGAEQYF
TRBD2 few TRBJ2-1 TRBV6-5 TGTGCCAGCACCCCCGGGGGGGCGGTCGGTGAGCAGTTCTTC CASTPGGAVGEQFF
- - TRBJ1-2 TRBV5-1 TGCGCCAGCAGCGCGGACAGTTATGGCTACACCTTC CASSADSYGYTF
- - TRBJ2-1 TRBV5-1 TGCGCCAGCAGCACTGGGACGTTTGGGCCCTACAATGAGCAGTTCTTC CASSTGTFGPYNEQFF
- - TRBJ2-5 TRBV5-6 TGTGCCAGCAGCCGCAGGGTCCAAGAGACCCAGTACTTC CASSRRVQETQYF
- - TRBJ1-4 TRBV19 TGTGCCAGTAGTATTCAGGGATCAAATGAAAAACTGTTTTTT CASSIQGSNEKLFF
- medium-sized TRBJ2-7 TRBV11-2 TGTGCCAGCAGCTCCCCGGGGGGCCTCTCCTACGAGCAGTACTTC CASSSPGGLSYEQYF
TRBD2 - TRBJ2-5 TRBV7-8 TGTGCCAGCAGCTTAAGGAGCGGGGGGACCCAAGAGACCCAGTACTTC CASSLRSGGTQETQYF
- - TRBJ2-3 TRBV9 TGTGCCAGCAGCGCCGCGGGGCAGTTCACAGATACGCAGTATTTT CASSAAGQFTDTQYF
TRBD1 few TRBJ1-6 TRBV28 TGTGCCAGCAGCCCGACAGGGGACAATTCACCCCTCCACTTT CASSPTGDNSPLHF
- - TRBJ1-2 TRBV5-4 TGTGCCAGCAGCTTCATGATAGGGGCTGGTAACTATGGCTACACCTTC CASSFMIGAGNYGYTF
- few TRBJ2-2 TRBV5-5 TGTGCCAGCAGCTGGGGGGGCGGGAACACCGGGGAGCTGTTTTTT CASSWGGGNTGELFF
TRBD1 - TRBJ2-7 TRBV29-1 TGCAGCGTAAGAAGGGACAGCACCTACGAGCAGTACTTC CSVRRDSTYEQYF
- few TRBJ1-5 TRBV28 TGTGCCAGCAGCCCCCTGGGGGCCCATCAGCCCCAGCATTTT CASSPLGAHQPQHF
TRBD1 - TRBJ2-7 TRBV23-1 TGCGCCAGCAGTCACCGAGTGGGGGGACAGGGGGGTCCCCACGAGCAGTACTTC CASSHRVGGQGGPHEQYF
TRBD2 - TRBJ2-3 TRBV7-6 TGTGCCAGCAGCCTCCGGACTAGCGGGCGTTTATCCACAGATACGCAGTATTTT CASSLRTSGRLSTDTQYF
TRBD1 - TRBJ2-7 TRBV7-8 TGTGCCAGCAGCTCCCGACAGGGGGCCTTGTACGAGCAGTACTTC CASSSRQGALYEQYF
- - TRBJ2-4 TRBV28 TGTGCCAGCAGCCACACTCCAATTGAGAACATTCAGTACTTC CASSHTPIENIQYF
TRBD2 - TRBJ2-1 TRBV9 TGTGCCAGCAGCTTAACACATATGACTAGCGGATACAATGAGCAGTTCTTC CASSLTHMTSGYNEQFF
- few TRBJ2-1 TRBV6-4 TGTGCCAGCAGTGCAAAGATTTACAATGAGCAGTTCTTC CASSAKIYNEQFF
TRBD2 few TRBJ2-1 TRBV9 TGTGCCAGCAAACCTAGCGGGAGGGCCGATAATGAGCAGTTCTTC CASKPSGRADNEQFF
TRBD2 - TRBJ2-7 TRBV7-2 TGTGCCAGCAGTTCCGTAGGCGGGGGAGGCTACGAGCAGTACTTC CASSSVGGGGYEQYF
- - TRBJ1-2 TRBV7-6 TGTGCCAGCAGCCAGGACATTGACTATGGCTACACCTTC CASSQDIDYGYTF
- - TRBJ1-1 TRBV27 TGTGCCAGCAGTCTCCGGGGAGGGTTGAACACTGAAGCTTTCTTT CASSLRGGLNTEAFF
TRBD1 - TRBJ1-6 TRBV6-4 TGTGCCAGCGGTTGGTCGGACAGGGATGTCTATAATTCACCCCTCCACTTT CASGWSDRDVYNSPLHF
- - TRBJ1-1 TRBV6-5 TGTGCCAGCAGTCTCTCGGGGACCGCTAACACTGAAGCTTTCTTT CASSLSGTANTEAFF
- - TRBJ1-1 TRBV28 TGTGCCAGCAGTCTGGGCCGGGGACACACTGAAGCTTTCTTT CASSLGRGHTEAFF
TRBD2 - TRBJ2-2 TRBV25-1 TGTGCCAGCAGTGAATATTTCCAGCGGGGAAACACCGGGGAGCTGTTTTTT CASSEYFQRGNTGELFF
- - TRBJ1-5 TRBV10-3 TGTGCCATCAGTATCGAGGGGGGGAGCAATCAGCCCCAGCATTTT CAISIEGGSNQPQHF
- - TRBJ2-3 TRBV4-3 TGCGCCAGCAGCCAAGATTTGGCAGGGAAGACAGATACGCAGTATTTT CASSQDLAGKTDTQYF
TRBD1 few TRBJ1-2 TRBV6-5 TGTGCCAGCAGTTACAAGGCAGGGGGTGAGCACACCTTC CASSYKAGGEHTF